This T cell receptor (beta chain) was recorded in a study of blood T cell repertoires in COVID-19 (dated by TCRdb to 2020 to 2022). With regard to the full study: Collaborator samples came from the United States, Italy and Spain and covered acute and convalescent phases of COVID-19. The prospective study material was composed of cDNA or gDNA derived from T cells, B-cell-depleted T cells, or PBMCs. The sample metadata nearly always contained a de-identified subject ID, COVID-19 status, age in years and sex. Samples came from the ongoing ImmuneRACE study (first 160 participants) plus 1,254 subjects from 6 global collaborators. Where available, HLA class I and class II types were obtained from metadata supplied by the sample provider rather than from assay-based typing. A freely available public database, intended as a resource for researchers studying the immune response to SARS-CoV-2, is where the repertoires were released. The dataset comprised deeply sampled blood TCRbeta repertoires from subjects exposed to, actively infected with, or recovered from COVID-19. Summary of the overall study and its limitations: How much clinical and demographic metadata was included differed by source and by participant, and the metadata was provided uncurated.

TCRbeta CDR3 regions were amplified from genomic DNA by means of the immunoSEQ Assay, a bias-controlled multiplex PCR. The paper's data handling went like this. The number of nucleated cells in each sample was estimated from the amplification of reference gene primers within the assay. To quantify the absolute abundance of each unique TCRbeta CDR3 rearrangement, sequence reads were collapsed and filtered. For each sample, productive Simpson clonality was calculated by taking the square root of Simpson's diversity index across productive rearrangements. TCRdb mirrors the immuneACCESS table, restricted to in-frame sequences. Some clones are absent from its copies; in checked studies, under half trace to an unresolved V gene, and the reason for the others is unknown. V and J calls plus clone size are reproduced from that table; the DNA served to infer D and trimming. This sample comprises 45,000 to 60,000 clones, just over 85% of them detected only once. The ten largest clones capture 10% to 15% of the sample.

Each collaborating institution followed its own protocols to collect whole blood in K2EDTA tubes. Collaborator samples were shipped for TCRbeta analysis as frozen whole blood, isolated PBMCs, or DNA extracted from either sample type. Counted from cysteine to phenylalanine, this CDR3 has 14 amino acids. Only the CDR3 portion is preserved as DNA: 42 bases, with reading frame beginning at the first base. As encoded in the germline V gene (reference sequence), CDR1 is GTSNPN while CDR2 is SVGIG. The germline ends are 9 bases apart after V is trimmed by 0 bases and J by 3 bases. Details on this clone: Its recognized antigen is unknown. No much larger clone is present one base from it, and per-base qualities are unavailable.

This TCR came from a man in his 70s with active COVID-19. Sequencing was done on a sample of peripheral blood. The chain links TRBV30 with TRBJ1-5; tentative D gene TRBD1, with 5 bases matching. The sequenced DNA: TGTGCCTGGAGTGTATCAGGGTCCAATCAGCCCCAGCATTTT. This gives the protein CAWSVSGSNQPQHF.